The 16 T cell receptor beta chains given below trace back to one sample, sequenced in a study of cytomegalovirus exposure and HLA in healthy donors. It was with 60 Vbeta and 13 Jbeta primers that the PCR ran. Data came from immunoSEQ multiplex PCR; TCRdb stores just in-frame clones and leaves some out. The data contain approximately 70,000 clones, roughly four fifths of them singletons. The source material was PBMCs. These TCRs come from a man aged 45-65 years in good health and CMV-seronegative.

The gene calls are TRBV28 and TRBJ2-7; D perhaps matches TRBD2 (5 bases). The CDR3 extends over 15 amino acids. Germline assignment: CDR1 MDHEN and CDR2 SYDVKM. The V and J ends lost 6 bases and 1 base respectively, with 16 bases between them. The CDR3 loop is CASRPQVGSSYEQYF. CDR3 nucleotides: TGTGCCAGCAGGCCCCAGGTGGGGAGTTCCTACGAGCAGTACTTC.

V is TRBV27 and J is TRBJ1-4; D not resolved. There are 14 residues in the CDR3. Germline values: CDR1 MNHEY, CDR2 SMNVEV (reference sequence). V was clipped by 0 bases and J by 5 bases, with 7 bases between them. The CDR3 nucleotides are TGTGCCAGCAGTTTATCCAGGCTCAATGAAAAACTGTTTTTT. Residues: CASSLSRLNEKLFF.

This clone was detected once. The V call is TRBV27, the J call TRBJ2-1, with 8 bases identical to TRBD2. The junction had 6 bases not matched to a gene; V was cut back by 4 bases and J by 4 bases. There are 15 residues in the CDR3. Per germline, CDR1 MNHEY and CDR2 SMNVEV (reference sequence). The CDR3: CASSSGGALYNEQFF. The CDR3, as DNA: TGTGCCAGCAGTTCCGGGGGGGCCCTTTACAATGAGCAGTTCTTC.

This chain joins TRBV10-3 and TRBJ1-2; a weak D match, TRBD1 (6 bases). V was trimmed by 6 bases and J by 8 bases, leaving 16 bases between them. This CDR3 spans 13 amino acids. The V gene's germline CDR1 is ENHRY and CDR2 SYGVKD. The CDR3 loop is CAISEQGLEGYTF. In DNA form, the CDR3 reads TGTGCCATCAGCGAACAGGGTCTGGAAGGCTACACCTTC.

This clone was seen a few times. Mismatch with germline at one junction end may stem from a read error. The rearrangement uses TRBV5-1 and TRBJ1-1, with unresolved D. Germline V CDR1 and CDR2: SGHRS, YFSETQ. The CDR3 consists of 13 residues. CDR3 DNA sequence: TGCGCCAGCAGCTTAACCGGGAACCCTGAAGCTTTCTTT. Translated, it gives CASSLTGNPEAFF.

The gene calls are TRBV11-2 and TRBJ2-1; a possible D gene is TRBD1 (6 bases). The CDR3 spans 14 residues. The V end was cut by 5 bases, the J end by 6 bases, with 14 bases between. Germline CDR1 is SGHAT and CDR2 is FQNNGV. Here the CDR3 DNA reads TGTGCCAGCAGCGAGCAGGGGTCTGTCAATGAGCAGTTCTTC. Its translation: CASSEQGSVNEQFF.

This chain links TRBV7-8 with TRBJ2-7; 9 positions agree with TRBD1. Germline CDR1 SGHVS, CDR2 FQNEAQ. Germline trimming cut 5 bases from V and 6 bases from J; bases unmatched to any gene: 11. The CDR3 is 15 residues long. CDR3 amino acids: CASSRNTGQGGEQYF. The DNA of the CDR3 is TGTGCCAGCAGCCGGAATACGGGACAGGGAGGCGAGCAGTACTTC.

V is TRBV6-6 and J is TRBJ2-3; D possibly corresponds to TRBD1 (5 bases). The germline CDR1 and CDR2 sequences are MNHNY and SVGAGI (reference sequence). Trimming left V 9 bases short and J 8 bases short, with 12 bases between. This CDR3 contains 11 residues. The CDR3 nucleotides are TGTGCCAGTGTATTGGGGCGTACGCAGTATTTT. As protein: CASVLGRTQYF.

The rearrangement joins TRBV6-1 to TRBJ2-3; unclear D gene. V was shortened by 6 bases and J by 0 bases, with 13 bases between the two germline ends. The germline gives CDR1 MNHNS, CDR2 SASEGT. This CDR3 comprises 15 residues. The CDR3 region has the DNA TGTGCCAGCAGAAAGTCAGGCCTGAGCACAGATACGCAGTATTTT. Protein sequence: CASRKSGLSTDTQYF.

The chain recombines TRBV2 with TRBJ1-5; 7 bases align to TRBD1. The germline gives CDR1 SNHLY, CDR2 FYNNEI. The CDR3 is 15 amino acids. Germline trimming cut 6 bases from V and 2 bases from J; bases unmatched to any gene: 7. DNA for the CDR3: TGTGCCAGCAGCACAGGGGATGGGCGCAATCAGCCCCAGCATTTT. Encoded protein: CASSTGDGRNQPQHF.

The J gene is TRBJ2-1, the V gene TRBV30; D is perhaps TRBD2 (6 bases). CDR3 length: 13 amino acids. Trimming shortened V by 5 bases and J by 0 bases, and 8 bases separated the two germline ends. Germline V gene data show CDR1 as GTSNPN and CDR2 as SVGIG (reference sequence). The CDR3 here is CAWGLHSYNEQFF. The DNA of the CDR3 is TGTGCCTGGGGACTACACTCCTACAATGAGCAGTTCTTC.

This sequence joins TRBV30 and TRBJ1-2; 7 positions match TRBD1. Germline-derived CDR1 and CDR2 are GTSNPN and SVGIG (reference sequence). V gave up 5 bases and J gave up 6 bases; unmatched junction bases: 6. The CDR3 totals 12 residues. This CDR3 reads CAWGGQRHGYTF. Here the CDR3 DNA reads TGTGCCTGGGGGGGACAGCGCCATGGCTACACCTTC.

The V gene is TRBV18, the J gene TRBJ1-5, with a tentative D call TRBD1 (5 bases). Germline V gene data show CDR1 as KGHSH and CDR2 as LQKENI. V dropped 6 bases and J dropped 7 bases, with 16 bases sitting between them. The CDR3 is 14 amino acids. The DNA for the CDR3 is TGTGCCAGCTCCTCACCGGACACGACACAGCCCCAGCATTTT. Translated: CASSSPDTTQPQHF.

The chain uses TRBV5-1 and TRBJ2-7; D may be TRBD1 (6 bases). Germline lookup yields CDR1 SGHRS and CDR2 YFSETQ. CDR3 length equals 13 residues. Trimming stripped 3 bases from V and 3 bases from J, with 10 bases between. CDR3 in DNA: TGCGCCAGCAGCTGGAAGGGGGACTACGAGCAGTACTTC. It encodes CASSWKGDYEQYF.

V and J are TRBV9 and TRBJ1-2; no clear D. The CDR3 covers 12 residues. Germline V gene sequence: CDR1 SGDLS, CDR2 YYNGEE. With 1 base removed from V and 8 bases from J, the gap between germline ends came to 9 bases. In DNA form, the CDR3 reads TGTGCCAGCAGCGTAAGCGGTGGAGGCTACACCTTC. This gives the protein CASSVSGGGYTF.

This rearrangement joins TRBV6-5 to TRBJ2-3; D call uncertain. Germline V gives CDR1 MNHEY, CDR2 SVGAGI. The V gene lost 8 bases and the J gene lost 2 bases, with 17 bases spanning the gap. The CDR3 loop spans 15 amino acids. The CDR3 sequence: CASLPDPRITDTQYF. Written as DNA, the CDR3 is TGTGCCAGCCTACCCGACCCCAGGATCACAGATACGCAGTATTTT.